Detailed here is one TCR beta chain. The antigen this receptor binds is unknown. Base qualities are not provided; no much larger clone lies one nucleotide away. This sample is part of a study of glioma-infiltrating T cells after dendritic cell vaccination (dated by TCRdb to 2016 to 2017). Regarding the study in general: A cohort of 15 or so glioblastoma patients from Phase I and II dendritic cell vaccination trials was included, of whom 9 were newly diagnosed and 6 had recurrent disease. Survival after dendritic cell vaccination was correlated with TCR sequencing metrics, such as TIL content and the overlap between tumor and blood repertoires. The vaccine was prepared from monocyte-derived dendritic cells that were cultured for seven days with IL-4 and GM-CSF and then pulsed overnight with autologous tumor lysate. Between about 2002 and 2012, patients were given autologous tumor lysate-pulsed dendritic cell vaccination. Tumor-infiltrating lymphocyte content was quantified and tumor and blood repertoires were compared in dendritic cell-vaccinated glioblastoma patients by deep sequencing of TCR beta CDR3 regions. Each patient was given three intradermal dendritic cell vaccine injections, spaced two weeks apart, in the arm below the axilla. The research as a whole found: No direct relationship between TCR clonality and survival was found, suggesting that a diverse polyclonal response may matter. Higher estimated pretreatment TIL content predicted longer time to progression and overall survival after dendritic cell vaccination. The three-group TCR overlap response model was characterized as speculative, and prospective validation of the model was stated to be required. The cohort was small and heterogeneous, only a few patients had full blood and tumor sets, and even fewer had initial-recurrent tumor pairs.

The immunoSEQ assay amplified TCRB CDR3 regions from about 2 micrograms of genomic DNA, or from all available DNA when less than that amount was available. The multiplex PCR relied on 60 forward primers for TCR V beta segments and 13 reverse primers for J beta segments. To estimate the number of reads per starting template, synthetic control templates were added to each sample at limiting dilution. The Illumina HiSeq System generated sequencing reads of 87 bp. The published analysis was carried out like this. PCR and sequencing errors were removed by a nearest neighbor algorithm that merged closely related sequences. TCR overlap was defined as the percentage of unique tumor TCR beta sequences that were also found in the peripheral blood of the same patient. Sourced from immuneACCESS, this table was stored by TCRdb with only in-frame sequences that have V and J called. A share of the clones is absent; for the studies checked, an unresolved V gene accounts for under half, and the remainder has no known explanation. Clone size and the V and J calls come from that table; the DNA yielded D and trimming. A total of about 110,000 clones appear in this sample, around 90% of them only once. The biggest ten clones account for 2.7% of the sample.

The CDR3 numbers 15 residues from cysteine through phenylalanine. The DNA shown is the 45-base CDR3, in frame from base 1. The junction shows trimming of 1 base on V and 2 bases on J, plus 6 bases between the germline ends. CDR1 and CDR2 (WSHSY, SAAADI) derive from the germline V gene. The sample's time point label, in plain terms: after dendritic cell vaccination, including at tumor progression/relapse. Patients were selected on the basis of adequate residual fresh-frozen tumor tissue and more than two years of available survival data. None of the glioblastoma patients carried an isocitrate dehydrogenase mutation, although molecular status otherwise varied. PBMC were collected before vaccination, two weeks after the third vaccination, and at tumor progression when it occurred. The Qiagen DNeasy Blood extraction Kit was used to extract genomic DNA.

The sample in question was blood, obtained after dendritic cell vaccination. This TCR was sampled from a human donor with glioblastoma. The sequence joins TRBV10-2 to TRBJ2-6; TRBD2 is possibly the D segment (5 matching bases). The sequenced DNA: TGCGCCAGCAGTGAGTTCGGGACTGGGGCCAACGTCCTGACTTTC. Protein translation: CASSEFGTGANVLTF.